This entry lists 5 T cell receptor beta chains sequenced from one sample in a study of shared clonotypes between healthy human individuals. TCRdb's copy holds only in-frame clones and misses some; the assay was immunoSEQ multiplex PCR. The table shows some 2.1 million clones, with 90% to 95% occurring only once. Sample: naive CD4+ T cells sorted from blood. The subset: CD45RA+ positively selected. The source of these receptors is a young man in good health.

This clone was picked up one time. The rearrangement uses TRBV10-3 and TRBJ1-4; 11 bases line up with TRBD1. With V trimmed by 11 bases and J by 8 bases, 7 bases remained unmatched. Per germline, CDR1 ENHRY and CDR2 SYGVKD. The CDR3 is 13 amino acids. The CDR3 loop reads CAAGTGGREKLFF. CDR3 DNA sequence: TGTGCCGCAGGGACAGGGGGTCGGGAAAAACTGTTTTTT.

This chain joins TRBV6-1 and TRBJ1-5; D is perhaps TRBD1 (6 bases). The CDR3 totals 13 residues. V dropped 6 bases and J dropped 4 bases, with 10 bases sitting between them. The germline gives CDR1 MNHNS, CDR2 SASEGT. The CDR3 loop reads CASRRQENQPQHF. DNA for the CDR3: TGTGCCAGCAGAAGACAGGAGAATCAGCCCCAGCATTTT.

The V and J genes are TRBV19 and TRBJ1-2; D may be TRBD1 (5 bases). The germline V and J ends were trimmed by 4 bases and 4 bases, with 10 bases remaining between them. There are 13 residues in the CDR3. CDR1 is LNHDA and CDR2 is SQIVND in the germline V gene (reference sequence). In nucleotides, the CDR3 is TGTGCCAGTAGTACACAGGCCCTCTATGGCTACACCTTC. Translated: CASSTQALYGYTF.

On this clone itself: The sample carries other DNA sequences with the same CDR3. The chain has TRBV5-6 and TRBJ2-7; no clear D. Germline-derived CDR1 and CDR2 are SGHDT and YYEEEE. V dropped 0 bases and J dropped 3 bases, with 4 bases sitting between them. This CDR3 has 12 amino acids. CDR3 region: CASSLVGYEQYF. The CDR3 DNA reads as TGTGCCAGCAGCTTGGTCGGCTACGAGCAGTACTTC.

V usage is TRBV11-2 and J usage is TRBJ1-3, with 7 nucleotides matching TRBD1. Looked up from germline, CDR1 is SGHAT and CDR2 is FQNNGV. After removal of 1 base from V and 0 bases from J, the junction contained 3 bases not matched to a gene. The CDR3 is 16 amino acids. CDR3: CASSLAGQISGNTIYF. CDR3 bases: TGTGCCAGCAGCTTAGCGGGACAGATCTCTGGAAACACCATATATTTT.